This TCR beta chain was documented in a study of T-cell memory formation after mild COVID-19. Study observations and caveats: Pre-infection memory harbored some responding clones, suggesting cross-reactive memory joined.

TCRdb reprocessed the 5' RACE reads with MiXCR, giving one entry per CDR3 protein. The sample yields some 600,000 distinct CDR3 sequences, 15% to 20% seen once. On this clonotype itself: Its specificity is unknown.

The ends lost 4 bases at V and 3 bases at J; junction bases unmatched: 10. Germline values: CDR1 SGHNT, CDR2 YYREEE (reference sequence). The CDR3 consists of 15 residues. The sequence was collected from an adult woman who had mild COVID-19 (a few samples of this study predate the infection). Cell type and time point are not known. The chain is built from TRBV5-4 and TRBJ2-7; 7 nucleotides line up with TRBD2. Sequencing was performed on PBMCs or a T cell subset sorted from them (not recorded which). This CDR3 reads CASSGGGPDYYEQYF. CDR3 DNA: TGTGCCAGCAGCGGCGGGGGTCCGGATTACTACGAGCAGTACTTC.